These 7 T cell receptor beta chains were sequenced from one sample in a study of blood T cell repertoires in COVID-19. Here immunoSEQ multiplex PCR was the method, and the copy in TCRdb shows in-frame clones only, minus some. There are a few hundred thousand clones in the sample; 88% occur only once, and 0.7% to 0.85% lies in the top ten. Sequencing was done on a sample of peripheral blood. Source of these receptors: a woman aged 25 to 39 with acute or convalescent COVID-19.

Here the CDR3 reads CSAPNYGYTF. CDR3 DNA sequence: TGCAGTGCTCCAAACTATGGCTACACCTTC. The chain links TRBV20-1 to TRBJ1-2; no definite D call. Trimming removed 5 bases from V and 2 bases from J, with 3 bases in between. Germline V CDR1 and CDR2: DFQATT, SNEGSKA (reference sequence). This CDR3 comprises 10 residues.

The V gene is TRBV5-4, the J gene TRBJ2-7, with TRBD1 identical over 8 bases. Per germline, CDR1 SGHNT and CDR2 YYREEE (reference sequence). The CDR3 runs 15 residues. The junction had 12 bases not matched to a gene; V was cut back by 3 bases and J by 7 bases. The CDR3 DNA sequence: TGTGCCAGCAGCTGGGACAGGCTCACGGGTCGAGAGCAGTACTTC. Protein: CASSWDRLTGREQYF.

Remarks on this clone: The sample carries other DNA sequences with the same CDR3. As DNA, the CDR3 is TGTGCCAGTAGTACCGGAGGGGGAAACACCATATATTTT. Translating it yields CASSTGGGNTIYF. The V and J genes are TRBV19 and TRBJ1-3, with no clear D. In germline, CDR1 is LNHDA, CDR2 SQIVND (reference sequence). Trimming took 4 bases from V and 4 from J, leaving 8 bases between them. The CDR3 length is 13 residues.

The chain has TRBV29-1 and TRBJ1-4, with 10 bases that match TRBD1. CDR3 length: 11 residues. V was pared by 6 bases and J by 10 bases, with 2 bases of the junction left unmatched. CDR1 and CDR2 from the germline V gene are SQVTM and ANQGSEA. CDR3 nucleotide sequence: TGCAGCGTAGGGGACAGGGGAAAACTGTTTTTT. This gives the protein CSVGDRGKLFF.

V usage is TRBV11-3 and J usage is TRBJ2-1; D might be TRBD1 (5 bases). V lost 1 base to trimming and J lost 3 bases, with 10 bases between them. The CDR3 is 15 amino acids. Germline lookup yields CDR1 SGHNT and CDR2 YENEEA. CDR3 nucleotide sequence: TGTGCCAGCAGCTTAGTCTCAGGGAACTACAATGAGCAGTTCTTC. Its protein is CASSLVSGNYNEQFF.

This chain uses TRBV18 with TRBJ1-4; D possibly corresponds to TRBD1 (6 bases). V was trimmed by 2 bases and J by 0 bases, leaving 10 bases between them. CDR1 and CDR2 from the germline V gene are KGHSH and LQKENI. The CDR3 is made up of 16 amino acids. The CDR3 DNA is TGTGCCAGCTCACCAACCAGGGGTGCAACTAATGAAAAACTGTTTTTT. Its protein is CASSPTRGATNEKLFF. The full variable domain, in which reference TRBV18 and TRBJ1-4 provide the parts outside the CDR3, is NAGVMQNPRHLVRRRGQEARLRCSPMKGHSHVYWYRQLPEEGLKFMVYLQKENIIDESGMPKERFSAEFPKEGPSILRIQQVVRGDSAAYFCASSPTRGATNEKLFFGSGTQLSVL.

V gene TRBV5-1 combines with J gene TRBJ2-5, with D perhaps matching TRBD2 (6 bases). The V and J ends lost 2 bases and 2 bases respectively, with 13 bases between them. Germline V gene data show CDR1 as SGHRS and CDR2 as YFSETQ. CDR3 size: 15 residues. For the CDR3, the DNA is TGCGCCAGCAGCTTAGCGGGCGCAAGACAAGAGACCCAGTACTTC. Its translation is CASSLAGARQETQYF. Combining the CDR3 with reference TRBV5-1 and TRBJ2-5 gives the whole variable domain KAGVTQTPRYLIKTRGQQVTLSCSPISGHRSVSWYQQTPGQGLQFLFEYFSETQRNKGNFPGRFSGRQFSNSRSEMNVSTLELGDSALYLCASSLAGARQETQYFGPGTRLLVL.